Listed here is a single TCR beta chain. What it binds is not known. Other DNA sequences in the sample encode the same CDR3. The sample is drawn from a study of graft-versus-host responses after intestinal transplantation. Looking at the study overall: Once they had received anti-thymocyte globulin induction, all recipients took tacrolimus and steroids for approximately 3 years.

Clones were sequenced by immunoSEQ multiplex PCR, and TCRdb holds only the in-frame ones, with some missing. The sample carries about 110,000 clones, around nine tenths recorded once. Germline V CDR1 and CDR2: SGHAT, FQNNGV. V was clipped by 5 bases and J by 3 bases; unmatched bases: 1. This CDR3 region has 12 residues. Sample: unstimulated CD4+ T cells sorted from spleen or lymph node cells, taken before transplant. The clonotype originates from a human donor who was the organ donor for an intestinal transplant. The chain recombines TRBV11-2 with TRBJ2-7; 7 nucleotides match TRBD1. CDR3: CASSRQGYEQYF. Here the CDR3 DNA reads TGTGCCAGCAGCAGACAGGGCTACGAGCAGTACTTC.